The 27 T cell receptor beta chains presented below share a single source sample, sequenced in a study of blood T cells in healthy people across ages. The use of a sample-barcoded 5' primer and a J-beta primer mix characterized a second PCR of about 6 to 11 cycles. TCRdb re-analysed the 5' RACE reads in MiXCR, keeping a single row per CDR3 protein. Among 540,000 or so distinct CDR3 sequences listed, under 55% were seen once. Sequencing input: blood. These receptors all come from an older man in good health.

This clonotype was seen more than once but under ten times. The rearrangement joins TRBV20-1 to TRBJ1-4; 8 bases agree with TRBD1. The germline V gene encodes CDR1 DFQATT and CDR2 SNEGSKA (reference sequence). The CDR3 totals 13 residues. V lost 4 bases to trimming and J lost 8 bases; unmatched junction nucleotides: 6. The CDR3 loop reads CSAKDRVGEKLFF. As DNA, the CDR3 is TGCAGTGCTAAGGACAGGGTAGGAGAAAAACTGTTTTTT.

This clonotype was seen many times. The V call is TRBV6-5, the J call TRBJ2-5; perhaps D is TRBD1 or TRBD2 (6 bases each). The germline gives CDR1 MNHEY, CDR2 SVGAGI. The CDR3 contains 13 residues. Trimming left V 5 bases short and J 6 bases short, with 13 bases between. The CDR3 spells CASSRGQGKTQYF. CDR3 nucleotides: TGTGCCAGCAGTCGGGGGCAAGGGAAGACCCAGTACTTC.

This chain connects TRBV6-5 to TRBJ1-5; D not resolved. This CDR3 is 15 amino acids long. The germline V gene encodes CDR1 MNHEY and CDR2 SVGAGI. V was clipped by 4 bases and J by 3 bases, with 13 bases between them. The chain's CDR3 is CASSWSRASNQPQHF. In nucleotides, the CDR3 is TGTGCCAGCAGTTGGTCGAGGGCCTCCAATCAGCCCCAGCATTTT.

This clonotype was found a few times. The rearrangement links TRBV4-3 to TRBJ2-1; a weak D match, TRBD2 (6 bases). The V end lost 0 bases, the J end lost 4 bases, and 10 bases lay between the germline ends. Germline CDR1 reads LGHNA; CDR2 reads YSLEER. The length of the CDR3 is 15 residues. DNA for the CDR3: TGCGCCAGCAGCCAAGATCGGGGGACGTACAATGAGCAGTTCTTC. Protein: CASSQDRGTYNEQFF.

The rearrangement joins TRBV10-3 to TRBJ2-3; possibly TRBD2 for D (6 bases). V was shortened by 8 bases and J by 4 bases, with 10 bases between the two germline ends. The CDR3 spans 12 residues. Germline loops: CDR1 ENHRY, CDR2 SYGVKD. CDR3 bases: TGTGCCATCGCGGAGGGCTCAGATACGCAGTATTTT. This sequence encodes CAIAEGSDTQYF.

The V gene is TRBV7-8, the J gene TRBJ2-5; D uncertain. Trimming shortened V by 0 bases and J by 5 bases, and 13 bases separated the two germline ends. The CDR3 length is 15 residues. Germline CDR1 is SGHVS and CDR2 is FQNEAQ. CDR3: CASSLAHGAEETQYF. The CDR3 DNA is TGTGCCAGCAGCTTAGCGCATGGCGCGGAGGAGACCCAGTACTTC.

V and J are TRBV20-1 and TRBJ2-1, with a tentative D call TRBD2 (5 bases). This CDR3 has 16 amino acids. Trimming cost V 0 bases and J 0 bases, with 12 bases left between them. CDR1 DFQATT and CDR2 SNEGSKA come from the germline V gene (reference sequence). CDR3 amino acids: CSARDRLANSYNEQFF. DNA for the CDR3: TGCAGTGCTAGAGATCGGTTAGCGAACTCCTACAATGAGCAGTTCTTC.

A few counts support this clonotype. This chain uses TRBV7-2 with TRBJ2-7; 9 positions match TRBD1. V lost 5 bases, J lost 3 bases, and 8 bases stayed unmatched. CDR1 and CDR2 from the germline V gene are SGHTA and FQGNSA. The CDR3 spans 15 residues. The CDR3 protein is CASSTLTGGLYEQYF. In nucleotides, the CDR3 is TGTGCCAGCAGCACCCTGACAGGGGGGCTCTACGAGCAGTACTTC.

This clonotype was counted between two and nine times. The V gene is TRBV5-1, the J gene TRBJ2-1, with 8 bases that match TRBD1. V shed 3 bases, J shed 6 bases, and the junction held 5 bases outside the gene matches. Germline V gene lookup returns CDR1 SGHRS and CDR2 YFSETQ. CDR3 length: 14 amino acids. The CDR3 DNA follows: TGCGCCAGCAGCTCCTGGACAGGGACCAATGAGCAGTTCTTC. This gives the protein CASSSWTGTNEQFF.

This chain joins TRBV5-5 and TRBJ1-5; no definite D call. The V end lost 0 bases, the J end lost 5 bases, and 6 bases lay between the germline ends. The CDR3 extends over 13 amino acids. Looked up from germline, CDR1 is SGHKS and CDR2 is YYEKEE (reference sequence). CDR3 nucleotides: TGTGCCAGCAGCTTGGCCGCCGATCAGCCCCAGCATTTT. It codes for CASSLAADQPQHF.

This rearrangement joins TRBV27 to TRBJ1-6; 7 bases match TRBD1. The CDR3 covers 15 residues. The germline V gene encodes CDR1 MNHEY and CDR2 SMNVEV (reference sequence). Trimming cost V 5 bases and J 7 bases; bases outside gene matches: 8. The CDR3 here is CASSPHRGVNSPLHF. For the CDR3, the DNA is TGTGCCAGCAGTCCCCACAGGGGAGTAAATTCACCCCTCCACTTT.

This clonotype was recorded at least ten times. This chain uses TRBV4-3 with TRBJ2-7; 8 bases match TRBD2. The V and J ends lost 4 bases and 2 bases, in that order; junction bases with no gene match: 10. The CDR3 extends over 16 amino acids. Germline CDR1 and CDR2: LGHNA and YSLEER. For the CDR3, the DNA is TGCGCCAGCAGCCGCGGGGGGACTCGAAGCCCCTACGAGCAGTACTTC. Translated, it gives CASSRGGTRSPYEQYF.

This clonotype showed up just a few times. The rearrangement links TRBV9 to TRBJ2-5; 8 nucleotides line up with TRBD1. CDR1 and CDR2 (germline): SGDLS, YYNGEE. The CDR3 is 15 residues long. The trim removed 2 bases at V and 2 bases at J, leaving 5 bases unmatched. The CDR3 nucleotides are TGTGCCAGCAGCGTGCTTGACAGGGGTCAAGAGACCCAGTACTTC. Amino acid sequence: CASSVLDRGQETQYF.

The chain has TRBV7-2 and TRBJ2-1; no reliable D call. CDR3 length: 17 amino acids. V lost 0 bases to trimming and J lost 4 bases, with 16 bases between them. Germline V CDR1 and CDR2: SGHTA, FQGNSA. The CDR3 DNA reads as TGTGCCAGCAGCTTAGCGCGGCCCCGAAATTTTTACAATGAGCAGTTCTTC. Protein sequence: CASSLARPRNFYNEQFF.

This clonotype was counted between two and nine times. The chain couples TRBV7-2 to TRBJ2-7; 7 nucleotides line up with TRBD2. Trimming cost V 7 bases and J 2 bases; bases outside gene matches: 11. The CDR3 spans 15 residues. Germline V lookup: CDR1 SGHTA, CDR2 FQGNSA. The CDR3 spells CASTSLGGGPYEQYF. CDR3 sequence (DNA): TGTGCCAGCACCTCTCTCGGGGGAGGGCCCTACGAGCAGTACTTC.

This clonotype was detected a few times. The chain carries TRBV28 and TRBJ2-7; D is unresolved. Trimming took 3 bases from V and 5 from J, leaving 8 bases between them. Germline V gene data show CDR1 as MDHEN and CDR2 as SYDVKM. The CDR3 runs to 12 residues. CDR3 sequence: CASSLSPHEQYF. DNA of the CDR3: TGTGCCAGCAGTTTGAGCCCCCACGAGCAGTACTTC.

This clonotype was counted between two and nine times. The chain recombines TRBV3-1 with TRBJ1-2; D not certain. The V gene's germline CDR1 is LGHDT and CDR2 YNNKEL (reference sequence). This CDR3 contains 14 residues. V was cut by 1 base and J by 1 base, with 7 bases left in between. The DNA of the CDR3 is TGTGCCAGCAGCCAAGTAGCGGATAACTATGGCTACACCTTC. This translates into CASSQVADNYGYTF.

The chain combines TRBV6-1 with TRBJ1-2; tentatively, D is TRBD1 (6 bases). CDR1 and CDR2 from the germline V gene are MNHNS and SASEGT. The CDR3 is 15 residues long. Trimming shortened V by 0 bases and J by 5 bases, and 13 bases separated the two germline ends. CDR3: CASSEAWTALYGYTF. The CDR3 DNA sequence: TGTGCCAGCAGTGAAGCCTGGACAGCTTTATATGGCTACACCTTC.

V gene TRBV7-2 combines with J gene TRBJ1-1, with TRBD1 matching 7 bases. Germline CDR1 SGHTA, CDR2 FQGNSA. This CDR3 is built from 15 residues. Unmatched junction bases numbered 3, after V lost 2 bases and J lost 0 bases. The CDR3, as DNA: TGTGCCAGCAGCTTAACAGGGGAGATGAACACTGAAGCTTTCTTT. Encoded protein: CASSLTGEMNTEAFF.

The V and J genes are TRBV4-1 and TRBJ2-4, with 12 positions matching TRBD2. In germline, CDR1 is MGHRA, CDR2 YSYEKL. The ends lost 0 bases at V and 7 bases at J; junction bases unmatched: 7. CDR3 length: 17 residues. Here the CDR3 DNA reads TGCGCCAGCAGCCAAGAAGTGGCTAGCGGGAGGGCGAACATTCAGTACTTC. Its translation: CASSQEVASGRANIQYF.

V usage is TRBV20-1 and J usage is TRBJ1-5; 9 nucleotides line up with TRBD1. In germline, CDR1 is DFQATT, CDR2 SNEGSKA (reference sequence). CDR3 size: 16 residues. The J segment lost 4 bases and the V segment lost 4 bases, leaving 11 bases of the junction unmatched. In DNA form, the CDR3 reads TGCAGTGCTATCACAGCCCTCGGGACAGGGAATCAGCCCCAGCATTTT. It is translated as CSAITALGTGNQPQHF.

The genes are TRBV7-9 and TRBJ2-1; weak D call: TRBD2 (5 bases). The ends were cut back, 7 bases at V and 0 bases at J, with 16 bases in the middle. The length of the CDR3 is 16 residues. Germline V CDR1 and CDR2: SEHNR, FQNEAQ (reference sequence). The CDR3 coding sequence is TGTGCCAGCACTGTAAGAGGGCTGAACTCCTACAATGAGCAGTTCTTC. It specifies CASTVRGLNSYNEQFF.

The V gene is TRBV12-3 or TRBV12-4, the J gene TRBJ1-5; possibly TRBD1 for D (5 bases). This CDR3 has 15 amino acids. Between the trimmed V and J ends, which lost 4 bases and 3 bases, there was a span of 13 bases. The CDR3 region is CASSYVGTYNQPQHF. The CDR3 DNA is TGTGCCAGCAGTTACGTGGGGACCTACAATCAGCCCCAGCATTTT.

The V and J genes are TRBV4-2 and TRBJ2-7, with D perhaps matching TRBD1 (6 bases). Germline CDR1 is LGHNA and CDR2 is YNFKEQ. This CDR3 is 13 amino acids long. Trimming cost V 6 bases and J 4 bases, with 13 bases left between them. The DNA for the CDR3 is TGTGCCAGCAGGAACAGGGAAACGTACGAGCAGTACTTC. The encoded protein is CASRNRETYEQYF.

This chain joins TRBV20-1 and TRBJ2-5, with 14 bases matching TRBD2. After removal of 3 bases from V and 5 bases from J, the junction contained 8 bases not matched to a gene. Per the germline V gene, CDR1 is DFQATT and CDR2 is SNEGSKA (reference sequence). This CDR3 comprises 16 residues. The CDR3, as DNA: TGCAGTGCTAGGCTCACCAGGACTAGCGGGGGGGAGACCCAGTACTTC. Amino acids: CSARLTRTSGGETQYF.

This clonotype was seen more than once but under ten times. The chain recombines TRBV27 with TRBJ1-4; D not resolved. The CDR3 totals 15 residues. Trimming took 5 bases from V and 0 from J, leaving 10 bases between them. CDR1 is MNHEY and CDR2 is SMNVEV in the germline V gene (reference sequence). The CDR3 loop is CASSPYAATNEKLFF. DNA of the CDR3: TGTGCCAGCAGTCCATACGCTGCAACTAATGAAAAACTGTTTTTT.

The V gene is TRBV20-1, the J gene TRBJ2-1; TRBD2 aligns across 12 bases. There are 16 residues in the CDR3. With V trimmed by 2 bases and J by 11 bases, 13 bases remained unmatched. CDR1 and CDR2 (germline): DFQATT, SNEGSKA (reference sequence). The CDR3 sequence: CSARSPSGRETRKQFF. The CDR3 nucleotides are TGCAGTGCTAGATCCCCTAGCGGGAGGGAAACAAGGAAGCAGTTCTTC.